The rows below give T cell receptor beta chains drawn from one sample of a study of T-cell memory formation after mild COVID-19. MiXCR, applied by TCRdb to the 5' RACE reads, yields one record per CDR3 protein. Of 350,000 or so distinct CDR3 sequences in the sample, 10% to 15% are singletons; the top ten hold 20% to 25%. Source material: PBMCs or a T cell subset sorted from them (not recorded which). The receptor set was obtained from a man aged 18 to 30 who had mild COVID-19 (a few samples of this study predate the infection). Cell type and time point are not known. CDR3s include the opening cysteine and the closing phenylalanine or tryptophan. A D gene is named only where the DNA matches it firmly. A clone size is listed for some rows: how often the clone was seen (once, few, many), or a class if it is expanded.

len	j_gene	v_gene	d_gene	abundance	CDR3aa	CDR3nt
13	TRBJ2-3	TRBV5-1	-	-	CASSNVGTDTQYF	TGCGCCAGCAGCAACGTGGGCACAGATACGCAGTATTTT
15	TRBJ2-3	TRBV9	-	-	CASSVGSSDTDTQYF	TGTGCCAGCAGCGTAGGATCCAGTGACACAGATACGCAGTATTTT
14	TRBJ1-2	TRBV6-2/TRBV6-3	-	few	CASSYTGLNYGYTF	TGTGCCAGCAGTTACACGGGGTTGAACTATGGCTACACCTTC
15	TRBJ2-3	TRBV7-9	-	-	CASSFGDASTDTQYF	TGTGCCAGCAGCTTCGGTGACGCTAGCACAGATACGCAGTATTTT
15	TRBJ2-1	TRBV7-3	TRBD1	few	CASSLTGGFHNEQFF	TGTGCCAGCAGCTTGACAGGGGGCTTTCACAATGAGCAGTTCTTC
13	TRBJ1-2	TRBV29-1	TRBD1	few	CSVGTGNTYGYTF	TGCAGCGTCGGGACAGGGAACACCTATGGCTACACCTTC
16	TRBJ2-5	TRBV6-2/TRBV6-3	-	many	CASTPVPDRHSKTQYF	TGTGCCAGCACTCCTGTCCCCGACAGGCATAGTAAGACCCAGTACTTC
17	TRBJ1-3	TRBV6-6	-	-	CASSYTFLGASGNTIYF	TGTGCCAGCAGTTACACCTTTTTAGGGGCCTCTGGAAACACCATATATTTT
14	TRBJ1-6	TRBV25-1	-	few	CASSFGPYNSPLHF	TGTGCCAGCAGTTTCGGGCCTTATAATTCACCCCTCCACTTT
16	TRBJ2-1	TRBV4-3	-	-	CASSQDWAGPYNEQFF	TGCGCCAGCAGCCAAGATTGGGCGGGGCCCTACAATGAGCAGTTCTTC